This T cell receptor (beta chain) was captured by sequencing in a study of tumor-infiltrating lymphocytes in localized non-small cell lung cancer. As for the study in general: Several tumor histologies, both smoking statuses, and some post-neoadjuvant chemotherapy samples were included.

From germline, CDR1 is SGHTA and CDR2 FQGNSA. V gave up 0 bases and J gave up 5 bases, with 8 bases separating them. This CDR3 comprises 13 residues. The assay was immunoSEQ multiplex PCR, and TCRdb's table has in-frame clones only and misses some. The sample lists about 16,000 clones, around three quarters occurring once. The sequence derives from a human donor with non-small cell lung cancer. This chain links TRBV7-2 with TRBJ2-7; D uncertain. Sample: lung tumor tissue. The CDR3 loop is CASSLALVNEQYF. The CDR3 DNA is TGTGCCAGCAGCTTAGCACTGGTTAACGAGCAGTACTTC. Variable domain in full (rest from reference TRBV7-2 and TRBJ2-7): GAGVSQSPSNKVTEKGKDVELRCDPISGHTALYWYRQSLGQGLEFLIYFQGNSAPDKSGLPSDRFSAERTGGSVSTLTIQRTQQEDSAVYLCASSLALVNEQYFGPGTRLTVT.